These T cell receptor beta chains were read from a single sample in a study of blood T cell repertoires in COVID-19. TCRdb's copy holds only in-frame clones and misses some; the assay was immunoSEQ multiplex PCR. The data hold 120,000 to 150,000 clones, with roughly 84% observed a single time. The sequenced material came from peripheral blood. The receptors were gathered from a young man with COVID-19, enrolled during active disease. CDR3s include the opening cysteine and the closing phenylalanine or tryptophan. D genes are given only for firm matches. Clone size is given for some rows only: seen once, a few or many times, or a class if the clone is expanded.

cdr3_nt	cdr3_aa	clone_size	v_call	j_call	d_call	cdr3_length
TGTGCCAGCAGCCCAGGACAGGGTGTAGGGGAGCAGTTCTTC	CASSPGQGVGEQFF	-	TRBV2	TRBJ2-1	TRBD1	14
TGTGCCAGCAGCGTAAGAGGGCAAGAGACCCAGTACTTC	CASSVRGQETQYF	-	TRBV9	TRBJ2-5	-	13
TGTGCCAGCAGTTACAGGTCCCAAGAGACCCAGTACTTC	CASSYRSQETQYF	-	TRBV12-3/TRBV12-4	TRBJ2-5	-	13
TGTGCCAGCAGCCAAGAAGCCCGGAATTCACCCCTCCACTTT	CASSQEARNSPLHF	-	TRBV14	TRBJ1-6	-	14
TGCGCCAGCCGGACTAGCGGGTCCTACAATGAGCAGTTCTTC	CASRTSGSYNEQFF	-	TRBV10-2	TRBJ2-1	TRBD2	14
TGTGCCATCACAGGGGATGGGGACACTGAAGCTTTCTTT	CAITGDGDTEAFF	-	TRBV10-3	TRBJ1-1	-	13
TGTGCCAGCAGCCTGGGGTCTAGCGGGAGTAATGAGCAGTTCTTC	CASSLGSSGSNEQFF	-	TRBV5-5	TRBJ2-1	TRBD2	15
TGTGCCAGCAAAGGAGGACTGAGCACCGGGGAGCTGTTTTTT	CASKGGLSTGELFF	-	TRBV2	TRBJ2-2	-	14
TGTGCCAGCAGCTGGGGAATTCGGGGGGTCACCGGGGAGCTGTTTTTT	CASSWGIRGVTGELFF	-	TRBV5-5	TRBJ2-2	TRBD2	16
TGTGCCTGGAGCTCTCCGCAAGAGACCCAGTACTTC	CAWSSPQETQYF	-	TRBV30	TRBJ2-5	-	12
TGCAGCGTTGCAGGGACTATCAATCAGCCCCAGCATTTT	CSVAGTINQPQHF	-	TRBV29-1	TRBJ1-5	-	13
TGTGCCAGCAGTTATTCAACAGGGGGCGCGGAGACCCAGTACTTC	CASSYSTGGAETQYF	-	TRBV6-5	TRBJ2-5	TRBD1	15
TGCAGCGTTTACAGGGGGCCTCGCTATGGCTACACCTTC	CSVYRGPRYGYTF	-	TRBV29-1	TRBJ1-2	TRBD1	13
TGTGCCAGCAGCCAGAGGGGGATCGACGAGCAGTACTTC	CASSQRGIDEQYF	few	TRBV3-1/TRBV3-2	TRBJ2-7	-	13
TGTGCCAGCAGCGTAGAAGGGGGCGGTTACGAGCAGTACTTC	CASSVEGGGYEQYF	-	TRBV9	TRBJ2-7	TRBD1	14
TGTGCCAGTAGGCCGGTTGGGACAGGTTACACCGGGGAGCTGTTTTTT	CASRPVGTGYTGELFF	-	TRBV19	TRBJ2-2	TRBD1	16
TGTGCCAGCAGTGCAAATTCCGGGACAGGGGCGGCAGATACGCAGTATTTT	CASSANSGTGAADTQYF	-	TRBV6-4	TRBJ2-3	TRBD1	17
TGCGCCAGCAGCCCCCCGGCGGCCGGAAAATGGAAAACTGAAGCTTTCTTT	CASSPPAAGKWKTEAFF	-	TRBV5-1	TRBJ1-1	-	17
TGTGCCAGCAGCCCTAAGGCCAGGGGTCTACAGCCCCAGCATTTT	CASSPKARGLQPQHF	-	TRBV7-8	TRBJ1-5	-	15
TGTGCCAGCAGCGGCTCAGGGGTCTCTGGAAACACCATATATTTT	CASSGSGVSGNTIYF	-	TRBV9	TRBJ1-3	-	15
TGTGCCAGCAGCGTTGCGGGAGTAGGGACCGGGGAGCTGTTTTTT	CASSVAGVGTGELFF	-	TRBV9	TRBJ2-2	TRBD2	15
TGTGCCTGGGGACAGGCTGGAAACACCATATATTTT	CAWGQAGNTIYF	-	TRBV30	TRBJ1-3	TRBD1	12
TGTGCCAGCAGCCCGAGGGAGCCGAACTACAATGAGCAGTTCTTC	CASSPREPNYNEQFF	-	TRBV6-5	TRBJ2-1	-	15
TGTGCCAGCTCACCCGTCTTACAGAATCCCCAGCATTTT	CASSPVLQNPQHF	-	TRBV18	TRBJ1-5	-	13
TGTGCCAGCAGCCTTCAACCCGGACTAGCGGGAGGTCCCAGGGCGCAGTATTTT	CASSLQPGLAGGPRAQYF	-	TRBV11-2	TRBJ2-3	TRBD2	18
TGTGCCAGCAGCTTACCTGGCGGTACGCAGTATTTT	CASSLPGGTQYF	-	TRBV11-2	TRBJ2-3	-	12
TGTGCCAGCAGCGTAGCTATTTTAGCGGGTACCTACAATGAGCAGTTCTTC	CASSVAILAGTYNEQFF	-	TRBV9	TRBJ2-1	TRBD2	17
TGTGCCAGTAGTTTAGGAGGAGATACGCAGTATTTT	CASSLGGDTQYF	once	TRBV19	TRBJ2-3	-	12
TGTGCCAGCAGCTCGGGATCGGGAGTAAGCACTGAAGCTTTCTTT	CASSSGSGVSTEAFF	-	TRBV11-2	TRBJ1-1	-	15
TGTGCCAGCAGTCACTCAGAGTCAACCGGGGAGCTGTTTTTT	CASSHSESTGELFF	-	TRBV6-4	TRBJ2-2	-	14
TGTGCCAGCAGCCTCGGGAGTGCATATGAAAAACTGTTTTTT	CASSLGSAYEKLFF	-	TRBV28	TRBJ1-4	-	14
TGTGCCAGCAGCTATACAGAGTCCTATGGCTACACCTTC	CASSYTESYGYTF	-	TRBV2	TRBJ1-2	-	13
TGTGCCAGCTCACCACTATCGAGCGGGACGTACCAAGAGACCCAGTACTTC	CASSPLSSGTYQETQYF	-	TRBV18	TRBJ2-5	TRBD2	17
TGTGCCAGCAGAAACCGGGACAGGGGGCCTCAGTATTTT	CASRNRDRGPQYF	-	TRBV6-5	TRBJ2-3	TRBD1	13
TGTGCCAGCAGCTTGGGCCCTACGGGAAACACCATATATTTT	CASSLGPTGNTIYF	-	TRBV5-4	TRBJ1-3	-	14
TGTGCCAGCAGATCCGGGACAGTCTATGGCTACACCTTC	CASRSGTVYGYTF	-	TRBV25-1	TRBJ1-2	TRBD1	13